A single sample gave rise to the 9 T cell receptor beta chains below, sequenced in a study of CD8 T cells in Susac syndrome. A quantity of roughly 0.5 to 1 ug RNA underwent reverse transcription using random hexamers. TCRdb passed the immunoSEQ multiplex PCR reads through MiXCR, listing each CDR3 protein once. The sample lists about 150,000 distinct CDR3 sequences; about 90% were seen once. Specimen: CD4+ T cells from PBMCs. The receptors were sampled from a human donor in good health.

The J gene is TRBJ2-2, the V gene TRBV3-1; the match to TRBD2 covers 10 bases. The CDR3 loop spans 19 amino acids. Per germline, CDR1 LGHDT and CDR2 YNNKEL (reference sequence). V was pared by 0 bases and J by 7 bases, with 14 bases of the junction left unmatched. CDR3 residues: CASSQDGLAGAGRGGELFF. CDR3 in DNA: TGTGCCAGCAGCCAAGATGGCCTAGCGGGAGCAGGTCGTGGCGGGGAGCTGTTTTTT.

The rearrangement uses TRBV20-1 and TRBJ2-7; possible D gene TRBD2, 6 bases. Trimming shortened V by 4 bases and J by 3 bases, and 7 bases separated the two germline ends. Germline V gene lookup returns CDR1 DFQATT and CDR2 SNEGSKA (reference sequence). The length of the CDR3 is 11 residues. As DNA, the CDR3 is TGCAGTGCTATCGGGGGCTACGAGCAGTACTTC. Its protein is CSAIGGYEQYF.

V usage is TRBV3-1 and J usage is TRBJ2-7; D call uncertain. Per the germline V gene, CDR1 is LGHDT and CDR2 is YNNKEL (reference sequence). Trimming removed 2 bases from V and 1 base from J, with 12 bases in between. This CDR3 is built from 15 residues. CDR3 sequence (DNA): TGTGCCAGCAGCCAACGCCCAACCCAATCCTACGAGCAGTACTTC. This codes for CASSQRPTQSYEQYF.

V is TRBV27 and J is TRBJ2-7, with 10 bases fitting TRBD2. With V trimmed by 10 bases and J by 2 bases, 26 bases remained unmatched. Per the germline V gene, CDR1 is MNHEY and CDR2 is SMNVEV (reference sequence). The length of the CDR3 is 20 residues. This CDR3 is CATHAPFLAGVKWGPYEQYF. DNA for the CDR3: TGTGCCACCCATGCACCGTTCCTAGCGGGAGTTAAATGGGGCCCCTACGAGCAGTACTTC.

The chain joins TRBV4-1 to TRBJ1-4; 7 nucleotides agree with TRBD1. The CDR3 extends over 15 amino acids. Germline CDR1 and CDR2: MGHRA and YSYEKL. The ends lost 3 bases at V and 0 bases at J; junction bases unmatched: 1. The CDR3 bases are TGCGCCAGCAGCCACCAGGGGGCAACTAATGAAAAACTGTTTTTT. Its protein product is CASSHQGATNEKLFF.

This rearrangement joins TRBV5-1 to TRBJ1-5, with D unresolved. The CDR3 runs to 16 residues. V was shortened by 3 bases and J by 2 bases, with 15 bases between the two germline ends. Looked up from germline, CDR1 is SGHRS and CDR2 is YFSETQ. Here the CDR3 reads CASSSLPAGGNQPQHF. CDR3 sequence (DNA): TGCGCCAGCAGCTCACTTCCGGCCGGAGGCAATCAGCCCCAGCATTTT.

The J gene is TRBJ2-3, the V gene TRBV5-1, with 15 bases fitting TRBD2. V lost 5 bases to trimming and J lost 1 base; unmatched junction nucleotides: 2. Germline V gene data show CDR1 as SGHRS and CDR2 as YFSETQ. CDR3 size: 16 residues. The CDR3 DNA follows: TGCGCCAGCAGGCGGACTAGCGGGAGGGGCACAGATACGCAGTATTTT. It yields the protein CASRRTSGRGTDTQYF. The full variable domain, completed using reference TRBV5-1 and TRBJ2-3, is KAGVTQTPRYLIKTRGQQVTLSCSPISGHRSVSWYQQTPGQGLQFLFEYFSETQRNKGNFPGRFSGRQFSNSRSEMNVSTLELGDSALYLCASRRTSGRGTDTQYFGPGTRLTVL.

In nucleotides, the CDR3 is TGTGCCAGCAGCCAGTTAAACAATGAGCAGTTCTTC. Protein product: CASSQLNNEQFF. The genes are TRBV28 and TRBJ2-1; D call uncertain. The V and J ends lost 6 bases and 5 bases respectively, with 8 bases between them. The germline gives CDR1 MDHEN, CDR2 SYDVKM. This CDR3 has 12 residues.

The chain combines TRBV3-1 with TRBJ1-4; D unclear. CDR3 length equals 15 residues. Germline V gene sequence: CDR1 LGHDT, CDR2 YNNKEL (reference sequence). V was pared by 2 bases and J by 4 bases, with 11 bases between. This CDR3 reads CASSQSARSNEKLFF. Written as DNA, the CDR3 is TGTGCCAGCAGCCAATCGGCCAGAAGTAATGAAAAACTGTTTTTT.